These T cell receptor beta chains were read from a single sample in a study of blood T cell repertoires in COVID-19. Repertoires were generated with immunoSEQ multiplex PCR, while TCRdb's copy carries only in-frame clones and drops some. Of about 100,000 clones in the sample, 80% to 90% are singletons; the top ten hold under 2%. The source material was peripheral blood. These receptors came from a man older than 75 with acute or convalescent COVID-19. CDR3s include the opening cysteine and the closing phenylalanine or tryptophan. A D gene is named only where the DNA matches it firmly. Only part of the rows carry a size: once, few, many, or a class if the clone is expanded.

>TRBJ2-1|.|TRBV10-1|.
CASSVCPSPIHSNEQFF
TGCGCCAGCAGTGTTTGCCCTTCTCCGATCCACTCCAATGAGCAGTTCTTC
>TRBJ2-7|.|TRBV7-9|.
CASSHGTSQRRDSYEQYF
TGTGCCAGCAGCCACGGGACCTCCCAGCGGAGGGACTCCTACGAGCAGTACTTC
>TRBJ2-1|.|TRBV14|.
CASSQVGYRYNEQFF
TGTGCCAGCAGCCAAGTTGGATACAGGTACAATGAGCAGTTCTTC
>TRBJ1-2|.|TRBV3-1/TRBV3-2|.
CASSRPTPNYGYTF
TGTGCCAGCAGCCGACCGACACCTAACTATGGCTACACCTTC
>TRBJ2-5|once|TRBV7-2|TRBD2
CASSGTSGRAETQYF
TGTGCCAGCAGTGGGACTAGCGGGAGGGCAGAGACCCAGTACTTC
>TRBJ2-5|.|TRBV6-5|TRBD1
CASSRSQGVGETQYF
TGTGCCAGCAGTAGATCACAGGGGGTTGGGGAGACCCAGTACTTC
>TRBJ1-1|.|TRBV11-2|.
CASSFGGQSTEAFF
TGTGCCAGCAGCTTCGGGGGGCAAAGCACTGAAGCTTTCTTT
>TRBJ2-7|.|TRBV3-1/TRBV3-2|.
CASSQDRQGYEQYF
TGTGCCAGCAGCCAAGACCGGCAGGGCTACGAGCAGTACTTC
>TRBJ2-3|once|TRBV18|.
CASSVGGEKDTQYF
TGTGCCAGCTCAGTCGGCGGTGAGAAAGATACGCAGTATTTT
>TRBJ2-1|.|TRBV3-1/TRBV3-2|.
CASSRGTGYNEQFF
TGTGCCAGCAGCCGAGGTACCGGTTACAATGAGCAGTTCTTC
>TRBJ2-7|.|TRBV6-5|TRBD1
CAVEADRPTYEQYF
TGTGCCGTAGAGGCGGACAGGCCGACCTACGAGCAGTACTTC
>TRBJ2-2|.|TRBV11-2|TRBD2
CASSFQREVVGELFF
TGTGCCAGCAGCTTTCAACGGGAGGTGGTCGGGGAGCTGTTTTTT
>TRBJ2-7|.|TRBV21-1|.
CASSKVAGVHEQYF
TGTGCCAGCAGCAAAGTGGCGGGAGTCCACGAGCAGTACTTC
>TRBJ1-4|.|TRBV6-1|TRBD1
CASSETGGGKLFF
TGTGCCAGCAGTGAGACAGGGGGAGGAAAACTGTTTTTT
>TRBJ2-3|.|TRBV27|.
CASSLTYTDTQYF
TGTGCCAGCAGTCTTACCTACACAGATACGCAGTATTTT
>TRBJ1-5|few|TRBV7-2|.
CASSAGAGLRSNQPQHF
TGTGCCAGCAGCGCCGGGGCAGGACTACGTAGCAATCAGCCCCAGCATTTT
>TRBJ2-1|.|TRBV7-6|.
CASSLGRADSYNEQFF
TGTGCCAGCAGCTTAGGGAGAGCCGACTCCTACAATGAGCAGTTCTTC
>TRBJ2-2|.|TRBV25-1|TRBD2
CASSELGAGGYTGELFF
TGTGCCAGCAGTGAATTAGGCGCGGGAGGATACACCGGGGAGCTGTTTTTT
>TRBJ1-1|.|TRBV7-3|.
CASSLRGASEAFF
TGTGCCAGCAGCTTAAGGGGAGCATCGGAAGCTTTCTTT
>TRBJ2-4|.|TRBV6-5|TRBD1
CASRPGTGRDIQYF
TGTGCCAGCAGACCCGGGACAGGACGTGACATTCAGTACTTC
>TRBJ2-7|.|TRBV5-1|TRBD1
CASSLTGTGSYEQYF
TGCGCCAGCAGCCTGACCGGGACAGGGTCCTACGAGCAGTACTTC
>TRBJ2-3|once|TRBV19|TRBD2
CASSIEAGAADTQYF
TGTGCCAGTAGTATAGAAGCGGGAGCCGCAGATACGCAGTATTTT
>TRBJ2-2|.|TRBV28|TRBD1
CASTLRLSGTGSFAGELFF
TGTGCCAGCACACTCCGGCTGTCCGGGACAGGGTCATTCGCCGGGGAGCTGTTTTTT
>TRBJ2-1|.|TRBV11-2|TRBD1
CASSALDRGLYNEQFF
TGTGCCAGCAGTGCCTTGGACAGGGGGCTTTACAATGAGCAGTTCTTC
>TRBJ1-1|.|TRBV14|.
CASSRTPNTEAFF
TGTGCCAGCAGCAGGACACCGAACACTGAAGCTTTCTTT
>TRBJ2-3|.|TRBV14|.
CASSQELRLTTQYF
TGTGCCAGCAGCCAAGAATTGAGACTCACTACGCAGTATTTT
>TRBJ1-2|.|TRBV28|.
CASSTGLINYGYTF
TGTGCCAGCAGCACAGGGCTGATTAACTATGGCTACACCTTC
>TRBJ2-3|few|TRBV18|.
CASSLPGTDTQYF
TGTGCCAGCTCCCTACCTGGCACAGATACGCAGTATTTT
>TRBJ1-5|once|TRBV5-4|TRBD1
CASSRQGRNQPQHF
TGTGCCAGCAGCCGACAGGGTAGGAATCAGCCCCAGCATTTT
>TRBJ2-1|.|TRBV19|TRBD2
CASSPIAGARFF
TGTGCCAGTAGTCCTATAGCGGGAGCGCGGTTCTTC
>TRBJ2-2|.|TRBV5-6|.
CASSLVGLLTGELFF
TGTGCCAGCAGCTTGGTAGGACTCCTGACCGGGGAGCTGTTTTTT
>TRBJ2-1|many|TRBV6-2/TRBV6-3|TRBD2
CASSYRASGAYNEQFF
TGTGCCAGCAGTTACCGGGCTAGCGGGGCGTACAATGAGCAGTTCTTC
>TRBJ2-7|.|TRBV6-6|TRBD2
CASSYSRAGVREQYF
TGTGCCAGCAGTTACTCGCGGGCGGGAGTAAGGGAGCAGTACTTC
>TRBJ2-1|once|TRBV15|TRBD2
CATSRVGTSGRGNEQFF
TGTGCCACCAGCAGAGTTGGGACTAGCGGGAGGGGTAATGAGCAGTTCTTC
>TRBJ2-1|.|TRBV6-2/TRBV6-3|.
CASSYSKMAGASYNEQFF
TGTGCCAGCAGTTACTCGAAGATGGCGGGGGCCTCCTACAATGAGCAGTTCTTC
>TRBJ2-1|.|TRBV19|TRBD2
CASSRNSGLAGEQFF
TGTGCCAGTAGTAGGAACTCGGGACTAGCGGGAGAGCAGTTCTTC
>TRBJ2-1|few|TRBV11-1|TRBD2
CASNPSGGNEQFF
TGTGCCAGCAATCCCTCGGGGGGCAATGAGCAGTTCTTC
>TRBJ1-1|.|TRBV19|.
CASSINQVYPENTEAFF
TGTGCCAGTAGTATTAATCAGGTCTACCCAGAGAACACTGAAGCTTTCTTT
>TRBJ1-1|.|TRBV28|TRBD1
CASSLFTGGRKNTEAFF
TGTGCCAGCAGTTTATTTACAGGGGGCAGAAAGAACACTGAAGCTTTCTTT
>TRBJ1-3|.|TRBV28|.
CASSLGGGTIIHTIYF
TGTGCCAGCAGTTTAGGTGGTGGGACAATTATACACACCATATATTTT
>TRBJ2-2|.|TRBV5-1|TRBD2
CASSPDGSGSGTGELFF
TGCGCCAGCAGCCCGGACGGAAGCGGGAGTGGTACCGGGGAGCTGTTTTTT
>TRBJ2-4|.|TRBV6-5|.
CASSLSLRDIQYF
TGTGCCAGCAGCCTATCCCTCAGGGACATTCAGTACTTC
>TRBJ2-3|.|TRBV5-1|TRBD2
CASSLEAVAGGPRTDTQYF
TGCGCCAGCAGCTTGGAGGCGGTAGCGGGAGGGCCGCGCACAGATACGCAGTATTTT
>TRBJ2-3|.|TRBV18|TRBD2
CASSPLPSGIGTDTQYF
TGTGCCAGCTCACCACTTCCTAGCGGGATAGGGACAGATACGCAGTATTTT
>TRBJ2-7|.|TRBV29-1|TRBD1
CSVRTGGRYEQYF
TGCAGCGTCCGAACAGGGGGCAGGTACGAGCAGTACTTC
>TRBJ2-5|.|TRBV19|.
CASSRDIQETQYF
TGTGCCAGTAGCCGGGACATACAAGAGACCCAGTACTTC
>TRBJ1-4|.|TRBV4-3|.
CASSQDLPTGAATNEKLFF
TGCGCCAGCAGCCAAGATCTCCCAACAGGAGCCGCAACTAATGAAAAACTGTTTTTT
>TRBJ2-7|.|TRBV19|TRBD1
CASSLGQAPSYEQYF
TGTGCCAGTAGCCTTGGACAGGCCCCCTCCTACGAGCAGTACTTC
>TRBJ2-2|.|TRBV18|TRBD2
CASSRTSGNTGELFF
TGTGCCAGCTCACGGACTAGCGGGAACACCGGGGAGCTGTTTTTT
>TRBJ2-5|.|TRBV19|TRBD1
CASSPGTGGKETQYF
TGTGCCAGTAGCCCCGGGACAGGGGGCAAAGAGACCCAGTACTTC